This T cell receptor (beta chain) was observed in a study of CD8 T cells in ankylosing spondylitis. This clonotype was observed a handful of times. Its target is not known. Findings of the study overall: Researchers reportedly found disease-linked clones significantly enriched in matched ankylosing spondylitis synovial fluid. Reactive arthritis synovial fluid and blood previously showed some of these motif variants.

Construction of TCR beta libraries was performed using quantitative 5'-RACE with molecular barcodes. TCRdb processed the 5' RACE reads anew with MiXCR; each CDR3 protein has one entry. In the table there are a few hundred thousand distinct CDR3 sequences, 20% of which are singletons. Germline V gene lookup returns CDR1 SQVTM and CDR2 ANQGSEA. Trimming took 3 bases from V and 2 from J, leaving 11 bases between them. This CDR3 has 13 residues. This clonotype was obtained from a male donor with ankylosing spondylitis or in good health (not recorded which). The V call is TRBV29-1, the J call TRBJ2-7; D is unclear. The source material was blood, either unsorted or a sorted T cell fraction (not recorded which). CDR3 bases: TGCAGCGTTGAGGTGGGCGCTCCCTACGAGCAGTACTTC. It specifies CSVEVGAPYEQYF.